The present T cell receptor beta chain was sequenced within a study of beta chain features in type 1 diabetes. Study results and caveats: The VDJ junctions of type 1 diabetes patients carried fewer insertions and more deletions. Shorter TCRB CDR3s, moderately but significantly so, were found in Type 1 diabetes patients in all four CD4+ subsets.

This clone was seen repeatedly, ten times or more. Its target is unknown. Germline values: CDR1 SGHTA, CDR2 FQGNSA. This CDR3 has 15 residues. V was clipped by 0 bases and J by 5 bases, with 11 bases between them. Sorted populations all had greater than 98% purity. Sequenced material consisted of expressed TCRB transcripts (all of the isolated RNA was reverse transcribed). Read counts averaged approximately 3.5 million for samples of naive, central memory and regulatory T cells. Here immunoSEQ multiplex PCR was the method, and the copy in TCRdb shows in-frame clones only, minus some. In the table there are almost 350,000 clones, over 7% of which are singletons.

Material: central memory CD4+ T cells from blood. This chain joins TRBV7-2 and TRBJ2-1, with D perhaps TRBD1 (6 bases). The origin of this receptor is a man aged 25 to 40 with type 1 diabetes. In DNA form, the CDR3 reads TGTGCCAGCAGCTTAGCCCAGGGGCGGGACAATGAGCAGTTCTTC. Its protein is CASSLAQGRDNEQFF.